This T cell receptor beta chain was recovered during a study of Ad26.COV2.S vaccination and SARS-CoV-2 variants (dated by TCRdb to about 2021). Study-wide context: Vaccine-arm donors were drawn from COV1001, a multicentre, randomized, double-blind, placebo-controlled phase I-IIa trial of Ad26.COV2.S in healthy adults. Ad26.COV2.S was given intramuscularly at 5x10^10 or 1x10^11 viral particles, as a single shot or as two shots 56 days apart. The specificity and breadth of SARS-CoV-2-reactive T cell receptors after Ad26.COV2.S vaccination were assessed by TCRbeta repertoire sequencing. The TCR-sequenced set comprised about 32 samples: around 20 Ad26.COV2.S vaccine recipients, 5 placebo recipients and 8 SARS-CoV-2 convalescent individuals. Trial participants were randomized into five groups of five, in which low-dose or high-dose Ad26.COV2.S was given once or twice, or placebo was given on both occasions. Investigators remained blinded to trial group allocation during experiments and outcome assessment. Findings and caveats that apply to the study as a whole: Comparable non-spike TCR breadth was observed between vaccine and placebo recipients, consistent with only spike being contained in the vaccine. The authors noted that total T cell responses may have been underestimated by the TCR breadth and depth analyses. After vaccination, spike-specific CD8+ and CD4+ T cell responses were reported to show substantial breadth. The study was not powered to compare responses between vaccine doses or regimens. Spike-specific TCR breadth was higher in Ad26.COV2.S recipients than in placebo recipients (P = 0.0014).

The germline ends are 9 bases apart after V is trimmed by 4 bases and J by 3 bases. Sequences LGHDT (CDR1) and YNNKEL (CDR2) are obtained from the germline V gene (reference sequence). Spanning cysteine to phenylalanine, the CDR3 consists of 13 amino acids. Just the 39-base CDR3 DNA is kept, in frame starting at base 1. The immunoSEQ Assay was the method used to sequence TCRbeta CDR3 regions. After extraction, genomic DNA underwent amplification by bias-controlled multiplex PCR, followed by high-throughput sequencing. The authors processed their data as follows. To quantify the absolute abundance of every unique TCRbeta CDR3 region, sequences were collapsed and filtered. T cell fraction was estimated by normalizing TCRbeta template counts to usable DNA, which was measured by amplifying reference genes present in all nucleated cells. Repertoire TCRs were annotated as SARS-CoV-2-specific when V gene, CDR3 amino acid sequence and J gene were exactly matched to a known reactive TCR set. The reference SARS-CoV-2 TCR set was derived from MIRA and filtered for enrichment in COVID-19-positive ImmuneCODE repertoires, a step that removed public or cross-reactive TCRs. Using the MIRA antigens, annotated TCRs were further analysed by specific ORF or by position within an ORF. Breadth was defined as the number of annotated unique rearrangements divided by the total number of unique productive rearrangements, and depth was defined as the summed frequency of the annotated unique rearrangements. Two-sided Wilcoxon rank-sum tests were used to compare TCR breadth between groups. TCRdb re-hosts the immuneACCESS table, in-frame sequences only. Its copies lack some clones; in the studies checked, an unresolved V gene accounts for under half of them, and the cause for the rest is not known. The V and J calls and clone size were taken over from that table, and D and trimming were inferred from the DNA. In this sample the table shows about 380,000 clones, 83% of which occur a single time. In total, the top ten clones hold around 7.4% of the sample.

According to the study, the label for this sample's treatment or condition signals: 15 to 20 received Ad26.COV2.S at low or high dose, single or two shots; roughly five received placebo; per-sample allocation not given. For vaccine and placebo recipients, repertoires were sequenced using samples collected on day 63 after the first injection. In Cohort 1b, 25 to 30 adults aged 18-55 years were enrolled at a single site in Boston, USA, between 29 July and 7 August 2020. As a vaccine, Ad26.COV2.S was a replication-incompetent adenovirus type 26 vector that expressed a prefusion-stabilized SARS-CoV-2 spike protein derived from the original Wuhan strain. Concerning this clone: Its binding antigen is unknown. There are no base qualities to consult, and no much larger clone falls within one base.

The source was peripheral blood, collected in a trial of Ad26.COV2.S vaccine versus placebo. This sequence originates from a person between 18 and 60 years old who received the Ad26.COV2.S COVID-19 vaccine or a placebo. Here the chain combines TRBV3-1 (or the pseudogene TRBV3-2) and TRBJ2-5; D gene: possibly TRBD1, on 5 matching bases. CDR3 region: CASSRGGEETQYF. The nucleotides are TGTGCCAGCAGCCGGGGCGGTGAAGAGACCCAGTACTTC.